This T cell receptor beta chain was recorded in a study of OX40 agonist ivuxolimab in advanced cancers. Study at large: With ivuxolimab, an agonistic anti-OX40 (CD134) antibody, patients were treated.

The repertoire was sequenced with immunoSEQ multiplex PCR; TCRdb's copy has only in-frame clones and lacks some. Of 50,000 or so clones in the sample, around 88% were seen once. Germline assignment: CDR1 SGHTA and CDR2 FQGNSA. The CDR3 has 15 amino acids. Between the trimmed V and J ends, which lost 3 bases and 4 bases, there was a span of 15 bases. The J gene is TRBJ1-2, the V gene TRBV7-2, with a weak D call TRBD1 (5 bases). The sample in question was CD4+ or CD8+ T cells sorted from blood, obtained in a trial of the OX40 agonist ivuxolimab. This clonotype was sampled from an adult with an advanced solid tumor such as melanoma, head and neck, liver or kidney cancer. CDR3 DNA: TGTGCCAGCAGCTTCCTGGATGGGGGGAGCTATGGCTACACCTTC. Amino acid sequence: CASSFLDGGSYGYTF. The entire variable domain, with the rest obtained from reference TRBV7-2 and TRBJ1-2, is as follows: GAGVSQSPSNKVTEKGKDVELRCDPISGHTALYWYRQSLGQGLEFLIYFQGNSAPDKSGLPSDRFSAERTGGSVSTLTIQRTQQEDSAVYLCASSFLDGGSYGYTFGSGTRLTVV.